This note documents a single T cell receptor beta chain sequence. The entry originates in a study of STAT5B mutations in CD4+ large granular lymphocyte leukemia. Sequenced by immunoSEQ multiplex PCR; TCRdb stores in-frame clones only, minus some. The sample has about 40,000 clones; approximately 88% are singletons. Germline lookup yields CDR1 SGHTA and CDR2 FQGTGA. The CDR3 totals 15 residues. V lost 6 bases to trimming and J lost 6 bases; unmatched junction nucleotides: 6. This TCR came from a human donor in good health. Source material: CD4+ T cells from blood buffy coats. This chain joins TRBV7-3 and TRBJ2-1; TRBD2 agrees at 12 bases. The CDR3 sequence is CASSPGLAGSNEQFF. The CDR3 nucleotides are TGTGCCAGCAGTCCGGGACTAGCGGGTTCCAATGAGCAGTTCTTC.